Listed below are T cell receptor beta chains from one sample, sequenced in a study of blood T cell repertoires in COVID-19. The repertoire was sequenced with immunoSEQ multiplex PCR; TCRdb's copy has only in-frame clones and lacks some. The sample has about 370,000 clones; around 87% are singletons. Specimen: peripheral blood. These receptors were obtained from a woman in her 30s with COVID-19, enrolled during active disease. The CDR3 runs from the conserved cysteine through the conserved F or W. Each record gives: J gene, V gene, CDR3 protein.

J: TRBJ2-5; V: TRBV19; CDR3: CASSMVTGGREETQYF
J: TRBJ2-7; V: TRBV30; CDR3: CAWTQGRGEQYF
J: TRBJ1-2; V: TRBV10-3; CDR3: CAISPSQGAEGGYTF
J: TRBJ1-5; V: TRBV4-1; CDR3: CASSQVTGNQPQHF
J: TRBJ1-1; V: TRBV3-1/TRBV3-2; CDR3: CASSQWVRGGTEAFF
J: TRBJ2-1; V: TRBV4-2; CDR3: CASSQLAGDLGSYNEQFF
J: TRBJ2-7; V: TRBV28; CDR3: CASSALAGRYEQYF
J: TRBJ2-1; V: TRBV10-1; CDR3: CASSESISGRAGEQFF
J: TRBJ2-6; V: TRBV6-1; CDR3: CASSEKGSFSGANVLTF
J: TRBJ2-1; V: TRBV29-1; CDR3: CSGVAGVYEQFF
J: TRBJ2-3; V: TRBV7-6; CDR3: CASSRGGGTDTQYF
J: TRBJ2-1; V: TRBV7-8; CDR3: CASSLRASGRVEQFF